A single sample gave rise to the 14 T cell receptor beta chains below, sequenced in a study of blood T cells in healthy people across ages. Combining a sample-barcoded 5' primer with a J-beta primer mix, a second PCR ran for roughly 6 to 12 cycles. TCRdb processed the 5' RACE reads anew with MiXCR; each CDR3 protein has one entry. The sample carries 600,000 to 650,000 distinct CDR3 sequences, around 54% recorded once. The sample comprised blood. Receptors originate from a man in his 60s in good health.

This clonotype was seen a handful of times. This CDR3 reads CASSDRGYYGYTF. As DNA, the CDR3 is TGTGCCAGCAGTGACAGGGGTTACTATGGCTACACCTTC. The rearrangement uses TRBV12-3 or TRBV12-4 and TRBJ1-2; 8 bases agree with TRBD1. The CDR3 is 13 residues long. Germline trimming cut 5 bases from V and 3 bases from J; bases unmatched to any gene: 2.

The chain has TRBV4-1 and TRBJ1-1, with D possibly TRBD1 on 6 matching bases. CDR1 MGHRA and CDR2 YSYEKL come from the germline V gene. Trimming stripped 0 bases from V and 5 bases from J, with 13 bases between. The CDR3 is 15 amino acids. The CDR3 DNA is TGCGCCAGCAGCCAAGATCTGGGGGGCGCGACTGAAGCTTTCTTT. Its translation is CASSQDLGGATEAFF.

The chain has TRBV20-1 and TRBJ1-6; 8 positions match TRBD1. Germline lookup yields CDR1 DFQATT and CDR2 SNEGSKA (reference sequence). This CDR3 is built from 15 residues. Germline trimming cut 6 bases from V and 6 bases from J; bases unmatched to any gene: 10. CDR3 sequence: CSARTGTGPNSPLHF. As DNA, the CDR3 is TGCAGTGCCCGGACAGGGACAGGTCCTAATTCACCCCTCCACTTT.

The chain links TRBV9 to TRBJ2-6; 13 bases agree with TRBD2. V gave up 3 bases and J gave up 8 bases; unmatched junction bases: 8. Germline values: CDR1 SGDLS, CDR2 YYNGEE. This CDR3 spans 17 amino acids. The CDR3 sequence: CASSGGGLAGYPNVLTF. CDR3 nucleotides: TGTGCCAGCAGCGGCGGGGGACTAGCGGGATACCCCAACGTCCTGACTTTC.

The chain uses TRBV7-2 and TRBJ2-7; a weak D match, TRBD1 (6 bases). TRBJ2-5 explains the end of the DNA better; the J call may be wrong. CDR3 length: 15 residues. CDR1 is SGHTA and CDR2 is FQGNSA in the germline V gene. CDR3 amino acids: CASSLDPGAYETQYF. The CDR3 DNA reads TGTGCCAGCAGCTTAGATCCAGGGGCCTACGAGACCCAGTACTTC.

This clonotype was seen ten or more times. The V call is TRBV15, the J call TRBJ2-5, with TRBD2 as a possible D gene (5 bases). This CDR3 has 15 residues. Germline CDR1 and CDR2: LNHNV and YYDKDF (reference sequence). V lost 0 bases, J lost 5 bases, and 13 bases lay in between. CDR3 bases: TGTGCCACCAGCAGAGAAGGTCTAGCCGGGGAGACCCAGTACTTC. It is translated as CATSREGLAGETQYF.

The chain recombines TRBV2 with TRBJ2-3; 7 nucleotides align to TRBD1. V lost 8 bases, J lost 0 bases, and 5 bases stayed unmatched. CDR3 size: 14 residues. The germline V gene has CDR1 SNHLY and CDR2 FYNNEI. This CDR3 reads CASAPGQSTDTQYF. The CDR3 bases are TGTGCCAGCGCGCCGGGACAGAGCACAGATACGCAGTATTTT.

J is TRBJ2-2 and V is TRBV10-3, with D perhaps matching TRBD1 or TRBD2 (5 bases each). This CDR3 comprises 18 residues. V was trimmed by 8 bases and J by 0 bases, leaving 22 bases between them. Per the germline V gene, CDR1 is ENHRY and CDR2 is SYGVKD. CDR3 DNA: TGTGCCATCCTCCCGTCCGGGACCGATATTGCGAACACCGGGGAGCTGTTTTTT. Its protein product is CAILPSGTDIANTGELFF.

This CDR3 is CASSRIGSANTGELFF. The CDR3 nucleotides read TGCGCCAGCAGCCGTATCGGGAGCGCGAACACCGGGGAGCTGTTTTTT. The rearrangement uses TRBV5-1 and TRBJ2-2, with a possible D match to TRBD2 (6 bases). CDR1 is SGHRS, CDR2 YFSETQ, per germline. The CDR3 consists of 16 residues. Trimming shortened V by 4 bases and J by 0 bases, and 13 bases separated the two germline ends.

The chain links TRBV27 to TRBJ1-2, with a tentative D call TRBD1 (5 bases). The CDR3 runs to 14 residues. Germline CDR1 and CDR2: MNHEY and SMNVEV (reference sequence). V lost 5 bases, J lost 6 bases, and 16 bases lay in between. The CDR3 loop is CASSVRAAGDGYTF. DNA of the CDR3: TGTGCCAGCAGTGTCCGGGCCGCGGGGGATGGCTACACCTTC.

V gene TRBV12-3 or TRBV12-4 combines with J gene TRBJ1-4; D not resolved. The CDR3 is 13 residues long. Trimming removed 5 bases at V and 8 bases at J, with 12 bases between. As DNA, the CDR3 is TGTGCCAGCAGTCCCAGCGGGGTGGAAAAACTGTTTTTT. It specifies CASSPSGVEKLFF.

The gene calls are TRBV12-3 or TRBV12-4 and TRBJ2-3, with unresolved D. V shed 2 bases and J shed 8 bases, with 5 bases lying between them. CDR3 length: 11 residues. The CDR3 here is CASSLRSTQYF. CDR3 in DNA: TGTGCCAGCAGTTTAAGGAGTACGCAGTATTTT.

This clonotype showed up many times. This chain joins TRBV16 and TRBJ1-1, with 8 bases lining up with TRBD1. Germline lookup yields CDR1 KGHSY and CDR2 FQNENV. V dropped 2 bases and J dropped 0; count of bases not matched to a gene: 2. This CDR3 comprises 15 residues. This CDR3 reads CASSQTGGMNTEAFF. The CDR3 nucleotides are TGTGCCAGCAGCCAAACAGGGGGAATGAACACTGAAGCTTTCTTT. Full variable domain (outside the CDR3, taken from reference TRBV16 and TRBJ1-1): GEEVAQTPKHLVRGEGQKAKLYCAPIKGHSYVFWYQQVLKNEFKFLISFQNENVFDETGMPKERFSAKCLPNSPCSLEIQATKLEDSAVYFCASSQTGGMNTEAFFGQGTRLTVV.

This clonotype was detected a few times. The V and J genes are TRBV20-1 and TRBJ1-6, with 10 bases lining up with TRBD1. CDR1 DFQATT and CDR2 SNEGSKA come from the germline V gene (reference sequence). There are 15 residues in the CDR3. V lost 6 bases to trimming and J lost 7 bases; unmatched junction nucleotides: 9. DNA of the CDR3: TGCAGTGCCACCGGGACAGGGGAAGGCAATTCACCCCTCCACTTT. It is translated as CSATGTGEGNSPLHF.